This T cell receptor (beta chain) was retrieved from a study of beta chain features in type 1 diabetes. Findings and caveats of the study: PCR might preferentially amplify shorter templates, equally in patients and controls. Within the patient group, naive, central memory and Treg TCRB repertoires appeared more similar to each other than within healthy donors.

Worth noting for this clone: Its cognate antigen is unknown.

Expressed TCRB transcripts were sequenced because the isolated RNA had all been reverse transcribed beforehand. Regulatory, naive and central memory T cell samples averaged roughly 3.8 million reads. Data came from immunoSEQ multiplex PCR; TCRdb stores just in-frame clones and leaves some out. The table includes fewer than 650,000 clones, 15% detected once. V was clipped by 1 base and J by 6 bases; unmatched bases: 12. CDR1 is SGHDN, CDR2 FVKESK, per germline. This CDR3 spans 18 amino acids. Sequenced sample: naive CD4+ T cells from blood. This clonotype originated in a man between 18 and 35 years old in good health. The gene calls are TRBV14 and TRBJ2-2, with 9 bases that match TRBD2. CDR3 region: CASSQAWGTSRHPGELFF. As DNA, the CDR3 is TGTGCCAGCAGCCAAGCTTGGGGGACTAGCCGACACCCCGGGGAGCTGTTTTTT.